This TCR beta chain originates from a study of blood T cell repertoires in COVID-19. Study background: PBMCs, B-cell-depleted T cells, or T cells provided the cDNA or gDNA that made up the material.

Profiling relied on immunoSEQ multiplex PCR, and the TCRdb table lists in-frame clones only, not all of them. Seen here are 100,000 or so clones, approximately 90% observed once, and the top ten hold about 18%. This clone was counted a single time. Other DNA sequences within the sample encode an identical CDR3. V lost 0 bases to trimming and J lost 3 bases, with 9 bases between them. This CDR3 region has 14 residues. Germline-derived CDR1 and CDR2 are SGHRS and YFSETQ. Sequencing was performed on peripheral blood. The chain joins TRBV5-1 to TRBJ1-2; D not resolved. The receptor was isolated from a human donor with acute or convalescent COVID-19. The donor label of this sample is uncertain. The CDR3 nucleotides are TGCGCCAGCAGCTTGGACCCAGGATACTATGGCTACACCTTC. Its translation is CASSLDPGYYGYTF.